The 4 T cell receptor beta chains below were found in one sample sequenced in a study of identical twins. TCRdb reprocessed the 5' RACE reads with MiXCR, giving one entry per CDR3 protein. The sample has nearly 650,000 distinct CDR3 sequences, about 7.1% seen once. The data also belong to a second study, concerning yellow fever vaccine responses in identical twins.

Sequencing input: PBMCs. The receptor source for this set is a woman younger than 35 in good health.

This sequence joins TRBV28 and TRBJ2-7, with 9 bases that match TRBD1. The CDR3 runs 13 residues. The J segment lost 7 bases and the V segment lost 8 bases, leaving 9 bases of the junction unmatched. Germline V gives CDR1 MDHEN, CDR2 SYDVKM. The CDR3 loop reads CASREQGAGEQYV. The CDR3 DNA sequence: TGTGCCAGCCGAGAACAGGGGGCGGGGGAGCAGTACGTC.

The sample holds many counts of this clonotype. V and J are TRBV12-3 or TRBV12-4 and TRBJ1-5; 8 bases are a match to TRBD1. The CDR3 consists of 15 residues. With V trimmed by 5 bases and J by 5 bases, 8 bases remained unmatched. Written as DNA, the CDR3 is TGTGCCAGCAGTCCCACCGGGACAGGACATCAGCCCCAGCATTTT. This translates into CASSPTGTGHQPQHF.

This clonotype was detected many times. The chain has TRBV5-1 and TRBJ2-1, with a tentative D call TRBD1 (5 bases). Germline V gives CDR1 SGHRS, CDR2 YFSETQ. This CDR3 has 15 amino acids. The V end was cut by 0 bases, the J end by 3 bases, with 10 bases between. The CDR3 sequence: CASSLVGRDYNEQFF. The DNA for the CDR3 is TGCGCCAGCAGCTTGGTCGGCAGGGACTACAATGAGCAGTTCTTC.

This clonotype came up many times. This chain uses TRBV5-1 with TRBJ2-5; unclear D gene. The length of the CDR3 is 11 residues. With 0 bases removed from V and 5 bases from J, the gap between germline ends came to 2 bases. Looked up from germline, CDR1 is SGHRS and CDR2 is YFSETQ. The CDR3 loop is CASSLDETQYF. The CDR3 DNA sequence: TGCGCCAGCAGCTTGGATGAGACCCAGTACTTC.